These 8 T cell receptor beta chains were sequenced from one sample in a study of T cells after yellow fever vaccination. TCRdb itself ran the 5' RACE reads through MiXCR, one entry per CDR3 protein. The table includes roughly 180,000 distinct CDR3 sequences, approximately 6.2% detected once. The source was CD4+ T cells sorted from PBMCs, collected on the day of the first yellow fever vaccination. The receptors derive from a man aged 18 to 29 who received the YFV17D yellow fever vaccine.

The CDR3 DNA reads as TGTGCCAGCAGTTTGAGGGGGGCTGGCAATGAGCAGTTCTTC. Its translation is CASSLRGAGNEQFF. The chain combines TRBV12-3 or TRBV12-4 with TRBJ2-1, with D perhaps assigned TRBD1 or TRBD2 (6 bases each). V was cut by 3 bases and J by 6 bases, with 12 bases left in between. The CDR3 covers 14 residues.

In the case of this clonotype: A clone one base away is much larger, so this may be a read error. The J gene is TRBJ2-3, the V gene TRBV5-3, with 8 bases identical to TRBD1. TRBV5-3 counts as an open reading frame of uncertain function. The CDR3 spans 16 residues. V trimming: 2 bases; J trimming: 4 bases; junction bases outside the gene matches: 9. In DNA form, the CDR3 reads TGTGCCAGAAGCTTCTCCTCCAGGGGGCAGGCAGATACGCAGTATTTT. Encoded protein: CARSFSSRGQADTQYF.

This clonotype showed up many times. This chain links TRBV5-1 with TRBJ2-1, with TRBD1 matching over 7 bases. Germline V lookup: CDR1 SGHRS, CDR2 YFSETQ. Trimming cost V 2 bases and J 8 bases; bases outside gene matches: 10. This CDR3 has 15 residues. CDR3 bases: TGCGCCAGCAGCTTCGACAGGGCCATTAGAGATGAGCAGTTCTTC. Amino acid sequence: CASSFDRAIRDEQFF.

This clonotype showed up just a few times. The rearrangement links TRBV30 to TRBJ2-1, with 16 positions matching TRBD2. This CDR3 contains 15 residues. CDR1 is GTSNPN and CDR2 is SVGIG in the germline V gene (reference sequence). The V and J ends lost 5 bases and 13 bases, in that order; junction bases with no gene match: 11. The CDR3 spells CAWEHKGLAGGPQFF. Written as DNA, the CDR3 is TGTGCCTGGGAACATAAGGGACTAGCGGGGGGGCCTCAGTTCTTC.

This clonotype showed up just a few times. V gene TRBV30 combines with J gene TRBJ2-3, with a weak D call TRBD2 (6 bases). The CDR3 length is 16 residues. Germline assignment: CDR1 GTSNPN and CDR2 SVGIG (reference sequence). Trimming pared 1 base from V and 1 base from J, leaving 15 bases between. CDR3: CAWSDQAGIGTDTQYF. The CDR3 coding sequence is TGTGCCTGGAGTGATCAGGCGGGGATCGGCACAGATACGCAGTATTTT.

Ten or more counts support this clonotype. This chain connects TRBV10-3 to TRBJ2-1; 10 bases are a match to TRBD2. This CDR3 has 13 residues. Losses at the gene ends were 5 bases for V and 8 bases for J; bases not matched to a gene: 3. The germline V gene encodes CDR1 ENHRY and CDR2 SYGVKD. The CDR3 nucleotides read TGTGCCATCAGTATACTAGCGGGGTATGAGCAGTTCTTC. Encoded protein: CAISILAGYEQFF.

The chain is built from TRBV25-1 and TRBJ2-3; D is perhaps TRBD1 (6 bases). From germline, CDR1 is MGHDK and CDR2 SYGVNS. Trimming cost V 2 bases and J 0 bases, with 21 bases left between them. The length of the CDR3 is 19 residues. CDR3 nucleotides: TGTGCCAGCAGTGAAGAATTTACCGGGACACCTGTTAGCACAGATACGCAGTATTTT. Translating it yields CASSEEFTGTPVSTDTQYF.

The chain links TRBV3-1 to TRBJ2-3, with TRBD2 matching over 14 bases. The CDR3 spans 17 residues. Trimming removed 1 base from V and 5 bases from J; junction bases left unmatched: 5. Germline lookup yields CDR1 LGHDT and CDR2 YNNKEL (reference sequence). In DNA form, the CDR3 reads TGTGCCAGCAGCCAAGCCGGACTAGCGGGGGGAAAAGATACGCAGTATTTT. Encoded protein: CASSQAGLAGGKDTQYF.